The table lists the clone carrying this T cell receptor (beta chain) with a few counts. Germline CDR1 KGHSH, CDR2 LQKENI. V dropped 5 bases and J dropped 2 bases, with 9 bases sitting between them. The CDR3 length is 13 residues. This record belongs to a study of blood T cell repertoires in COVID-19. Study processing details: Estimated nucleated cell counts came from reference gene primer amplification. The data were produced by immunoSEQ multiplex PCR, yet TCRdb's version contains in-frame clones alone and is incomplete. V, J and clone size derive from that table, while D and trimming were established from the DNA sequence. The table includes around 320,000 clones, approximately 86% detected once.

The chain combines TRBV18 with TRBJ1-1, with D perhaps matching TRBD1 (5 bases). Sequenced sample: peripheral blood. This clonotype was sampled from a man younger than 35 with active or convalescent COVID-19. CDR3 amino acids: CASSATDNTEAFF. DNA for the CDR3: TGTGCCAGCTCAGCGACAGATAACACTGAAGCTTTCTTT.